Each of the 16 T cell receptor beta chains below was sequenced from the same sample in a study of blood T cell repertoires in COVID-19. Method: immunoSEQ multiplex PCR; TCRdb's copy keeps in-frame clones and lacks some. The sample lists roughly 200,000 clones; roughly 88% were seen once. Sequenced: peripheral blood. The receptors were sampled from a human donor in a cohort sampled during active COVID-19.

The chain combines TRBV30 with TRBJ2-7; 7 bases agree with TRBD2. The CDR3 has 13 amino acids. Per germline, CDR1 GTSNPN and CDR2 SVGIG (reference sequence). V lost 4 bases to trimming and J lost 3 bases; unmatched junction nucleotides: 6. The CDR3 is CAWIRAGVYEQYF. The CDR3 nucleotides read TGTGCCTGGATTAGGGCGGGAGTCTACGAGCAGTACTTC.

This clone was seen once. This chain joins TRBV2 and TRBJ2-1, with TRBD1 identical over 9 bases. The CDR3 covers 14 residues. Germline assignment: CDR1 SNHLY and CDR2 FYNNEI. J gave up 10 bases and V 5 bases, and 9 bases lay outside the gene matches. CDR3 protein: CASSRDRAGGEQFF. The CDR3 DNA follows: TGTGCCAGCAGTAGGGACAGGGCCGGGGGGGAGCAGTTCTTC.

In its sample, this clone was seen a few times. The chain recombines TRBV6-6 with TRBJ2-7; D not certain. The germline V gene encodes CDR1 MNHNY and CDR2 SVGAGI (reference sequence). The V end was cut by 1 base, the J end by 0 bases, with 7 bases between. This CDR3 region has 14 residues. This CDR3 is CASSYLAFSYEQYF. Written as DNA, the CDR3 is TGTGCCAGCAGTTACTTGGCTTTCTCCTACGAGCAGTACTTC.

The V call is TRBV18, the J call TRBJ2-3; D uncertain. Trimming took 3 bases from V and 0 from J, leaving 13 bases between them. Germline V CDR1 and CDR2: KGHSH, LQKENI. The length of the CDR3 is 16 residues. DNA for the CDR3: TGTGCCAGCTCACCTAGATTCACTACTAGCACAGATACGCAGTATTTT. Amino acids: CASSPRFTTSTDTQYF.

The chain combines TRBV7-8 with TRBJ2-3; a weak D match, TRBD2 (6 bases). CDR1 SGHVS and CDR2 FQNEAQ come from the germline V gene. V lost 2 bases and J 2 bases, leaving 11 bases between the germline ends. The CDR3 consists of 15 residues. The CDR3 is CASSLRRGATDTQYF. CDR3 bases: TGTGCCAGCAGCTTAAGGAGGGGAGCCACAGATACGCAGTATTTT.

The chain combines TRBV7-2 with TRBJ2-1; D perhaps matches TRBD2 (7 bases). The ends were cut back, 2 bases at V and 3 bases at J, with 14 bases in the middle. This CDR3 comprises 16 residues. Germline V gene lookup returns CDR1 SGHTA and CDR2 FQGNSA. The CDR3 DNA sequence: TGTGCCAGCAGCTTACAGGGGAGGGGGTACTACAATGAGCAGTTCTTC. Translated: CASSLQGRGYYNEQFF.

The chain couples TRBV5-1 to TRBJ2-1; unclear D gene. The CDR3 runs to 13 residues. Germline-derived CDR1 and CDR2 are SGHRS and YFSETQ. The V end lost 0 bases, the J end lost 8 bases, and 9 bases lay between the germline ends. The CDR3 loop reads CASSLGLAYEQFF. CDR3 nucleotide sequence: TGCGCCAGCAGCTTGGGTCTGGCCTATGAGCAGTTCTTC. Full variable domain (missing parts from reference TRBV5-1 and TRBJ2-1): KAGVTQTPRYLIKTRGQQVTLSCSPISGHRSVSWYQQTPGQGLQFLFEYFSETQRNKGNFPGRFSGRQFSNSRSEMNVSTLELGDSALYLCASSLGLAYEQFFGPGTRLTVL.

The chain links TRBV5-5 to TRBJ2-7; TRBD2 agrees at 8 bases. The V segment lost 2 bases and the J segment 2 bases; nucleotides outside the gene matches: 6. The germline CDR1 and CDR2 sequences are SGHKS and YYEKEE (reference sequence). The CDR3 has 15 amino acids. The CDR3 loop is CASSFIGRATYEQYF. In DNA form, the CDR3 reads TGTGCCAGCAGCTTTATCGGGAGGGCCACCTACGAGCAGTACTTC.

The rearrangement links TRBV10-3 to TRBJ1-5; D remains ambiguous. The ends were cut back, 2 bases at V and 0 bases at J, with 5 bases in the middle. The germline V gene has CDR1 ENHRY and CDR2 SYGVKD. This CDR3 has 14 amino acids. This chain's CDR3 is CAISEGVSNQPQHF. CDR3 in DNA: TGTGCCATCAGTGAGGGAGTTAGCAATCAGCCCCAGCATTTT.

This clone has more than one count but fewer than ten. The V gene is TRBV7-2, the J gene TRBJ2-7; TRBD2 aligns across 14 bases. V lost 5 bases to trimming and J lost 3 bases; unmatched junction nucleotides: 6. There are 16 residues in the CDR3. The V gene's germline CDR1 is SGHTA and CDR2 FQGNSA. This CDR3 reads CASSTRTSGRYYEQYF. DNA of the CDR3: TGTGCCAGCAGCACACGGACTAGCGGGAGGTACTACGAGCAGTACTTC.

The V call is TRBV3-1 (or the pseudogene TRBV3-2), the J call TRBJ2-5; 14 bases match TRBD2. V shed 8 bases and J 2 bases; nucleotides not matched to a gene: 10. This CDR3 has 17 residues. Germline assignment: CDR1 LGHDT and CDR2 YNNKEL (reference sequence). Written as DNA, the CDR3 is TGTGCCAGCGGGCGACTAGCGGGAGGGCCGGGGCAAGAGACCCAGTACTTC. Translating it yields CASGRLAGGPGQETQYF.

CDR3: CASSSRDNSYEQYF. The CDR3 DNA follows: TGCGCCAGCAGCTCCCGGGACAACTCCTACGAGCAGTACTTC. The genes are TRBV5-1 and TRBJ2-7; maybe TRBD1 (6 bases). V was pared by 3 bases and J by 0 bases, with 10 bases between. The germline V gene has CDR1 SGHRS and CDR2 YFSETQ. The CDR3 contains 14 residues.

This chain links TRBV5-1 with TRBJ1-1; a possible D gene is TRBD1 (5 bases). Trimming left V 3 bases short and J 3 bases short, with 12 bases between. Germline CDR1 and CDR2: SGHRS and YFSETQ. This CDR3 has 14 amino acids. DNA of the CDR3: TGCGCCAGCAGCTCGGGGGGGTCTGACACTGAAGCTTTCTTT. Translation gives CASSSGGSDTEAFF.

V gene TRBV18 combines with J gene TRBJ2-1, with 8 positions matching TRBD1. CDR1 KGHSH and CDR2 LQKENI come from the germline V gene. V lost 4 bases, J lost 2 bases, and 4 bases stayed unmatched. This CDR3 is built from 15 residues. DNA for the CDR3: TGTGCCAGCTCACAAGGGACAGGAGCCTACAATGAGCAGTTCTTC. This translates into CASSQGTGAYNEQFF.

The chain is built from TRBV4-1 and TRBJ2-1; D might be TRBD1 (6 bases). The ends were cut back, 9 bases at V and 8 bases at J, with 14 bases in the middle. This CDR3 has 12 amino acids. CDR1 and CDR2 from the germline V gene are MGHRA and YSYEKL. CDR3 sequence (DNA): TGCGCCAGAAAACCAGGGGAAGATGAGCAGTTCTTC. It translates to CARKPGEDEQFF.

V and J are TRBV19 and TRBJ2-2, with 7 positions matching TRBD1. The CDR3 extends over 16 amino acids. Unmatched junction bases numbered 12, after V lost 7 bases and J lost 4 bases. The germline V gene encodes CDR1 LNHDA and CDR2 SQIVND (reference sequence). The CDR3 DNA reads as TGTGCCAGTAAAAAAGAGGTGGGACAGATCACCGGGGAGCTGTTTTTT. Amino acid sequence: CASKKEVGQITGELFF.